This TCR beta chain originates from a study of blood T cell repertoires in COVID-19. This CDR3 comprises 13 residues. Germline V CDR1 and CDR2: SGHTA, FQGNSA. The V and J ends lost 7 bases and 5 bases, in that order; junction bases with no gene match: 7. Libraries were prepared by immunoSEQ multiplex PCR; TCRdb keeps only in-frame clonotypes and omits some of them. The sample holds 220,000 or so clones, around 88% seen once. This clone was detected once. The chain employs TRBV7-2 and TRBJ2-5; 7 bases are a match to TRBD1. This sequence originates from a woman between 45 and 65 years old with acute COVID-19. The specimen was PBMCs or T cells enriched from blood (not recorded which). The CDR3 spells CASTPDRVETQYF. The CDR3 DNA reads as TGTGCCAGCACCCCTGACAGGGTGGAGACCCAGTACTTC.